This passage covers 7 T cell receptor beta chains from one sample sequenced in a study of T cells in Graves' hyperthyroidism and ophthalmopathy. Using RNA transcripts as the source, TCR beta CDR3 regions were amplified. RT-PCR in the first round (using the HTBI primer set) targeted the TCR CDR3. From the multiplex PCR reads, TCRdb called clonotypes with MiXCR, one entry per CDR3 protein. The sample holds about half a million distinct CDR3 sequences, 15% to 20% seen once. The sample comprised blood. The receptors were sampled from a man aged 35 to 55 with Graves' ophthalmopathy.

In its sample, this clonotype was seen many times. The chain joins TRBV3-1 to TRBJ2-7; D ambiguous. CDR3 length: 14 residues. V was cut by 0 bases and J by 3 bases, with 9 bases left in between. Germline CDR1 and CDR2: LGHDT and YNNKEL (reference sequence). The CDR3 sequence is CASSQDPGIYEQYF. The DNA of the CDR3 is TGTGCCAGCAGCCAAGACCCAGGCATCTACGAGCAGTACTTC.

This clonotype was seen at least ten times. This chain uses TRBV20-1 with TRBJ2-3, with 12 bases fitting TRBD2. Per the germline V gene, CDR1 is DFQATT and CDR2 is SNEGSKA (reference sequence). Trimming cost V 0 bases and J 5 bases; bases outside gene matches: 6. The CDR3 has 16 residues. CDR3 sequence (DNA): TGCAGTGCTAGAGATCCTAGCGGGGGGGCAGGAGATACGCAGTATTTT. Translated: CSARDPSGGAGDTQYF.

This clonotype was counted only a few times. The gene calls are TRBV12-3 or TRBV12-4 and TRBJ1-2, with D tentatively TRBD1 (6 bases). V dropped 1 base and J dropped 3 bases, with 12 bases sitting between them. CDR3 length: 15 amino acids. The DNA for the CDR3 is TGTGCCAGCAGTTTAGGAGGGGGTTCAGACTATGGCTACACCTTC. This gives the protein CASSLGGGSDYGYTF.

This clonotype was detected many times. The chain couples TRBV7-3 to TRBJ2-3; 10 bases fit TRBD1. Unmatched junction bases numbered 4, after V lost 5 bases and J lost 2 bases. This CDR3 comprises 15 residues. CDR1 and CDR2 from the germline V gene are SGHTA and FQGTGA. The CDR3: CASSTGTGVTDTQYF. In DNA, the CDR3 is TGTGCCAGCAGCACCGGGACAGGGGTCACAGATACGCAGTATTTT.

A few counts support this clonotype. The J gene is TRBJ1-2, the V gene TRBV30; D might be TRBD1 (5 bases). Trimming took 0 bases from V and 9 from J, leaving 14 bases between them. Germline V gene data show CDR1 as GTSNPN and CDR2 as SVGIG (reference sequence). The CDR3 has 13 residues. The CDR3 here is CAWSVQLQGRYTF. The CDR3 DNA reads TGTGCCTGGAGTGTACAGTTGCAGGGACGCTACACCTTC.

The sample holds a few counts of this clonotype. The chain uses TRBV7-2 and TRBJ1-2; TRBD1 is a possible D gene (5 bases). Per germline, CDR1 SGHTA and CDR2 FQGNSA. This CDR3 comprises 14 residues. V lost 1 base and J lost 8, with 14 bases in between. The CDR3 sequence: CASSLGGTAGGYTF. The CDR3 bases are TGTGCCAGCAGCTTAGGGGGGACCGCGGGGGGCTACACCTTC. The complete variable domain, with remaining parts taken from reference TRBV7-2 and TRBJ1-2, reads GAGVSQSPSNKVTEKGKDVELRCDPISGHTALYWYRQSLGQGLEFLIYFQGNSAPDKSGLPSDRFSAERTGGSVSTLTIQRTQQEDSAVYLCASSLGGTAGGYTFGSGTRLTVV.

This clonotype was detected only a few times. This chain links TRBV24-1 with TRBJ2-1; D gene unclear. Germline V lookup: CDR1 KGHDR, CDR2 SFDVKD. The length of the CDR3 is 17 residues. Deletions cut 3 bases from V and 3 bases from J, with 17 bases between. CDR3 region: CATSDPFSLHNYNEQFF. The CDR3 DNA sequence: TGTGCCACCAGTGATCCCTTCTCCTTACACAACTACAATGAGCAGTTCTTC.